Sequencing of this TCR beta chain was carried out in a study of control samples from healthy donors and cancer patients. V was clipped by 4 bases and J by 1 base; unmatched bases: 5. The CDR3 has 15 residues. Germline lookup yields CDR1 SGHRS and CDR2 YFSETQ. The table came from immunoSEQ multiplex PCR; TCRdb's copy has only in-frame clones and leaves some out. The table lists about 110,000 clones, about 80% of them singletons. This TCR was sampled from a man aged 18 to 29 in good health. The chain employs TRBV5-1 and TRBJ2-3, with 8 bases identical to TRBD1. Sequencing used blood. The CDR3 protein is CASSAQGGGTDTQYF. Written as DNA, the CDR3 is TGCGCCAGCAGCGCACAGGGGGGAGGCACAGATACGCAGTATTTT.